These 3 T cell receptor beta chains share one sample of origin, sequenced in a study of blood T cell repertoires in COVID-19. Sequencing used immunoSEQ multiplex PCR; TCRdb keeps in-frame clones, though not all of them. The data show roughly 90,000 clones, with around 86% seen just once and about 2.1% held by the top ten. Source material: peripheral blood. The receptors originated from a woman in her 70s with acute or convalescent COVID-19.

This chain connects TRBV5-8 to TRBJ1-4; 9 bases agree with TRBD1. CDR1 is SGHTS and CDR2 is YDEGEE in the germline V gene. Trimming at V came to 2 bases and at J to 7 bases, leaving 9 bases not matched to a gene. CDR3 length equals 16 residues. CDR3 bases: TGTGCCAGCAGCTTCTATCGGACAGGGGAGGTTGAAAAACTGTTTTTT. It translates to CASSFYRTGEVEKLFF.

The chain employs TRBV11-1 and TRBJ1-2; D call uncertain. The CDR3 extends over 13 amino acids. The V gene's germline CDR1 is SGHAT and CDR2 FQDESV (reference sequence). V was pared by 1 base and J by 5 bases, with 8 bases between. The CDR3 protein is CASSLDRSYGYTF. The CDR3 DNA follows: TGTGCCAGCAGCTTAGATCGGTCTTATGGCTACACCTTC.

This chain's CDR3 is CASSGRGYEQYF. The CDR3 DNA reads as TGTGCCAGTAGTGGGAGGGGTTACGAGCAGTACTTC. The gene calls are TRBV19 and TRBJ2-7; 7 nucleotides agree with TRBD2. The trim removed 5 bases at V and 4 bases at J, leaving 2 bases unmatched. The CDR3 runs 12 residues. In germline, CDR1 is LNHDA, CDR2 SQIVND (reference sequence).